This T cell receptor (beta chain) was sequenced in a study of cytomegalovirus exposure and HLA in healthy donors listed by TCRdb under 2017. Regarding the research as a whole: According to a later analysis, the approximately 130 validation repertoires were produced on the same platform as the roughly 700 repertoires of the first cohort. The study combined high-throughput TCR immunosequencing, statistical association of individual TCRs with disease status, and machine learning to predict cytomegalovirus infection status. The study aimed to test whether cataloging public T cell receptors could reveal signatures of past pathogen exposure. Besides the first cohort of about 730 subjects, a separate validation cohort made up of 90 to 150 different subjects was used. The investigation overall reported the following: Subsequent analysis determined that TCRs grouped into clusters in the first cohort also showed a tendency toward co-occurrence across the roughly 110 validation repertoires, and approximately 93% of cluster scores exceeded 0. A later analysis lacked HLA typing for the validation cohort, so it scored co-occurrence in that cohort across all 110 or so repertoires. While some public TCRs were present in many individuals, most TCR sequences turned up only very rarely across donors. The study listed 170 or so TCR beta chains as associated with cytomegalovirus. The authors suggested that the approach could potentially be generalized to other disease states and immunological phenotypes. The classifier was reported to diagnose cytomegalovirus status with high specificity and sensitivity in both the original and validation cohorts. In vitro tests confirmed that a few of the cytomegalovirus-associated TCR beta chains recognize cytomegalovirus antigens.

The library relied on the immunoSEQ multiplex PCR assay. Regarding the original processing steps: To diagnose cytomegalovirus status from the catalog of TCR beta chain sequences, a statistical classification framework was built. The table was pulled from immuneACCESS by TCRdb, which kept in-frame rearrangements only. Such tables lose some clones; where checked, under half of the loss comes from unresolved V genes, and the rest has no known cause. V and J calls and clone size follow that table, whereas D and trimming were derived from the DNA. Within this sample are 65,000 to 80,000 clones, with roughly 94% of them counted one time only. Of the sample, 2.5% to 3.5% falls within the top ten clones. This clone was seen only once. Its antigen is currently not known. There are no base qualities to consult, and no much larger clone falls within one base. The donors were included in the validation cohort of over a hundred subjects, a group kept apart from the roughly 670-subject first cohort.

After removal of 5 bases from V and 7 bases from J, the junction retains 9 bases not matched to a gene. The CDR3 goes from the cysteine to the phenylalanine over 16 residues. CDR3 DNA is the only sequence kept; it has 48 bases, read in frame from the first base. As encoded in the germline V gene, CDR1 is SGHTA while CDR2 is FQGNSA. Material for sequencing was PBMCs. The chain links TRBV7-2 with TRBJ2-3; 13 bases in between match TRBD2. This clonotype was sampled from a young woman in good health and CMV-seropositive. The CDR3 amino acid sequence is: CASSPRTSGSRYTQYF. The DNA is as follows: TGTGCCAGCAGCCCTAGGACTAGCGGGAGTAGGTATACGCAGTATTTT.